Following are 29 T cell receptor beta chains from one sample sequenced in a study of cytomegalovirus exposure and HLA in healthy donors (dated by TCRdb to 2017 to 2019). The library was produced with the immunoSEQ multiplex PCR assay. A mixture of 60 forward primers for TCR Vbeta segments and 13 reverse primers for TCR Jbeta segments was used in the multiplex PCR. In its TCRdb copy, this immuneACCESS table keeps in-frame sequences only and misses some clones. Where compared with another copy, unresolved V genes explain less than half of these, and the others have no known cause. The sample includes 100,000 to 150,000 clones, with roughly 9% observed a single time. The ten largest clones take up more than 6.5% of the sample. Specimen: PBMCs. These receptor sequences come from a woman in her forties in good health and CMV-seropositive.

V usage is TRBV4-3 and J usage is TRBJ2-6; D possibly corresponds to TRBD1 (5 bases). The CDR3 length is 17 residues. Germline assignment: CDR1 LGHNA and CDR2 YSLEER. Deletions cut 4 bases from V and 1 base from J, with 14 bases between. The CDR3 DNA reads TGCGCCAGCAGCCGCCTCGTCCAGGGTTCTGGGGCCAACGTCCTGACTTTC. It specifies CASSRLVQGSGANVLTF.

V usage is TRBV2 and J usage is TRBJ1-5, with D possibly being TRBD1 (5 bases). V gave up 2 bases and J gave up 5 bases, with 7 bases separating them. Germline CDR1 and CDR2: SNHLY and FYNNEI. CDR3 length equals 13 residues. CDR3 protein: CASSEPRDQPQHF. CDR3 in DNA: TGTGCCAGCAGTGAACCCAGGGATCAGCCCCAGCATTTT.

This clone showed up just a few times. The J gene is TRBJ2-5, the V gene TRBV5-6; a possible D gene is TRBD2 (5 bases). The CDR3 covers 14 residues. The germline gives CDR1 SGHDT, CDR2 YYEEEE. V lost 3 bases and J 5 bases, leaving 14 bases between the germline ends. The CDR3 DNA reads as TGTGCCAGCAGCTCCGCTGGGCGGAGGGAGACCCAGTACTTC. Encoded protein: CASSSAGRRETQYF.

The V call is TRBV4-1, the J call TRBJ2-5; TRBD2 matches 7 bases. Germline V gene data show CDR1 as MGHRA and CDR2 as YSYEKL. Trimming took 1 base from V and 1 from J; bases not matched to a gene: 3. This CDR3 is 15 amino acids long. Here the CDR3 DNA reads TGCGCCAGCAGCCAAGTTGCGGGAGCCCAAGAGACCCAGTACTTC. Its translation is CASSQVAGAQETQYF.

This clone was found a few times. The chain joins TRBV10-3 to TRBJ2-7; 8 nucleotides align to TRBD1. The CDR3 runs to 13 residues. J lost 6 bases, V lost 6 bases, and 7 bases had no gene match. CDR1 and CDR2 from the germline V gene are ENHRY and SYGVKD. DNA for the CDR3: TGTGCCATCAGCCCGGACAGGGTTGGCGAGCAGTACTTC. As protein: CAISPDRVGEQYF.

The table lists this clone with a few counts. CDR3 amino acids: CASSEAAGRYNSPLHF. The CDR3 coding sequence is TGTGCCAGCAGTGAAGCGGCAGGCCGATATAATTCACCCCTCCACTTT. The chain employs TRBV6-1 and TRBJ1-6; the D is unclear. CDR1 is MNHNS and CDR2 is SASEGT in the germline V gene. Trimming stripped 0 bases from V and 4 bases from J, with 10 bases between. The CDR3 contains 16 residues.

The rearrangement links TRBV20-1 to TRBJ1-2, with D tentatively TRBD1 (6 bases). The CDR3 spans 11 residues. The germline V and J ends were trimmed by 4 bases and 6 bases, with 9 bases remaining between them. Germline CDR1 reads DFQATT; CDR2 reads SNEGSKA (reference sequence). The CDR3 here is CSATSGDGYTF. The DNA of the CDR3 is TGCAGTGCTACTTCAGGGGATGGCTACACCTTC.

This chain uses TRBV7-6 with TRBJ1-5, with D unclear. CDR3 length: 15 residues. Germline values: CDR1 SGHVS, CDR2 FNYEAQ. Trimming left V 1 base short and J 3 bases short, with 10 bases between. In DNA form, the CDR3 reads TGTGCCAGCAGCTTAGATCCGGGAAACAATCAGCCCCAGCATTTT. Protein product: CASSLDPGNNQPQHF.

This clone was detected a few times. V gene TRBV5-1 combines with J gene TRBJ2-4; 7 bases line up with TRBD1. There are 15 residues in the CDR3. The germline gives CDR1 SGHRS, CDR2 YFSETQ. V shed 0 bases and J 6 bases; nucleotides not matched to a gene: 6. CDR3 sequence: CASSLEGATLNIQYF. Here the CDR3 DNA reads TGCGCCAGCAGCTTGGAGGGGGCGACGTTAAACATTCAGTACTTC.

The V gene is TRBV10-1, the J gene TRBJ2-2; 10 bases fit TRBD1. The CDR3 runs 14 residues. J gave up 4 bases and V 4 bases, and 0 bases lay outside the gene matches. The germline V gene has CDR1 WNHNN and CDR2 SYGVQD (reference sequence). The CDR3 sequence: CASSGQGATGELFF. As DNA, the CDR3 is TGCGCCAGCAGTGGACAGGGGGCCACCGGGGAGCTGTTTTTT.

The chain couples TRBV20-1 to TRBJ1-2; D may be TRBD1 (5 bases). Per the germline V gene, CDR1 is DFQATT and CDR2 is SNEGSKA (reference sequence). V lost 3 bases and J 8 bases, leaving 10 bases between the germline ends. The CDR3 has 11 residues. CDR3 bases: TGCAGTGCTAGCGCAGGGAACGGCTACACCTTC. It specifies CSASAGNGYTF.

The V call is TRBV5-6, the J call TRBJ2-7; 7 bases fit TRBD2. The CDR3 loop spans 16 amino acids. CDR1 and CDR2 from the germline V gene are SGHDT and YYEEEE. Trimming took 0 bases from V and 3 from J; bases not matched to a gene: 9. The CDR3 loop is CASSLAGGTVDYEQYF. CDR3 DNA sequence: TGTGCCAGCAGCTTGGCCGGGGGGACGGTCGACTACGAGCAGTACTTC.

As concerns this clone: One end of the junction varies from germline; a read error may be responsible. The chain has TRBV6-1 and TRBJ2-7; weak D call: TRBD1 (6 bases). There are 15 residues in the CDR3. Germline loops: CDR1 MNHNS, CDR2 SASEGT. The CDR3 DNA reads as TGTGCCAGCAGTGAAGCGGGGACACCCGGCCTAGGTGGAAACTTC. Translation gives CASSEAGTPGLGGNF.

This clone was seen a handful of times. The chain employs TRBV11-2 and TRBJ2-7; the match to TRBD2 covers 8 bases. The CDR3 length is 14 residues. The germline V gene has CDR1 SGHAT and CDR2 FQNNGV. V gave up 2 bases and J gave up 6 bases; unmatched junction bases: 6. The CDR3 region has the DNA TGTGCCAGCAGCTTAATAACTAGCGGAGGCGAGCAGTACTTC. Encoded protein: CASSLITSGGEQYF.

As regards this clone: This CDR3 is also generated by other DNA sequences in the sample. The CDR3 reads CSVAVSGANVLTF. The CDR3 region has the DNA TGCAGCGTTGCTGTGTCTGGGGCCAACGTCCTGACTTTC. The chain joins TRBV29-1 to TRBJ2-6, with D unclear. Germline loops: CDR1 SQVTM, CDR2 ANQGSEA. This CDR3 comprises 13 residues. V lost 4 bases to trimming and J lost 1 base, with 5 bases between them.

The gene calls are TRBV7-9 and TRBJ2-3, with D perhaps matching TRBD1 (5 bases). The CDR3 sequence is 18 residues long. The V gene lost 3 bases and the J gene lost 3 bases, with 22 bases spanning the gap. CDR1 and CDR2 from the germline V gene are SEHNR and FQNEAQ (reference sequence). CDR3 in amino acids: CASSFRGVGRTSTDTQYF. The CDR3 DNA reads TGTGCCAGCAGCTTCCGAGGTGTCGGCAGGACATCAACAGATACGCAGTATTTT.

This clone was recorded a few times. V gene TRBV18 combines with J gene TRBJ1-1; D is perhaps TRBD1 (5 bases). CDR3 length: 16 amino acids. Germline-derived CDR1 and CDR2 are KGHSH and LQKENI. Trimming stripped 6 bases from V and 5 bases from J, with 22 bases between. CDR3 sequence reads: CASSPKGTPRGTEAFF. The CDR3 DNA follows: TGTGCCAGCTCGCCTAAAGGGACTCCTAGGGGAACTGAAGCTTTCTTT.

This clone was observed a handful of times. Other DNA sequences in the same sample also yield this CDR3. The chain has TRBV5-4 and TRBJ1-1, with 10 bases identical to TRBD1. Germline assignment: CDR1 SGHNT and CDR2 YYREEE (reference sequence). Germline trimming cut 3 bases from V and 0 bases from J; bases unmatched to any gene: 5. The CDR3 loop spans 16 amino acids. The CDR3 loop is CASSYGTGALNTEAFF. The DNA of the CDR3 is TGTGCCAGCAGCTACGGGACAGGGGCCTTGAACACTGAAGCTTTCTTT.

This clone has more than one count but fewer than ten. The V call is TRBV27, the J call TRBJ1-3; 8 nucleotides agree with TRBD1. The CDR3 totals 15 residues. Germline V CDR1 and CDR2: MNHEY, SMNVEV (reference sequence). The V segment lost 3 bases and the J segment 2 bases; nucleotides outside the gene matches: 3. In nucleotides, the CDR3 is TGTGCCAGCAGTTTGAACAGGGGGACTGGAAACACCATATATTTT. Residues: CASSLNRGTGNTIYF.

For the CDR3, the DNA is TGTGCCAGTAGTATTGTGGCGGGCACTGAAGCTTTCTTT. Amino acids: CASSIVAGTEAFF. The rearrangement joins TRBV19 to TRBJ1-1; D gene ambiguous. The V gene lost 3 bases and the J gene lost 4 bases, with 9 bases spanning the gap. Germline assignment: CDR1 LNHDA and CDR2 SQIVND (reference sequence). CDR3 length equals 13 residues. The full variable domain, completed using reference TRBV19 and TRBJ1-1, is DGGITQSPKYLFRKEGQNVTLSCEQNLNHDAMYWYRQDPGQGLRLIYYSQIVNDFQKGDIAEGYSVSREKKESFPLTVTSAQKNPTAFYLCASSIVAGTEAFFGQGTRLTVV.

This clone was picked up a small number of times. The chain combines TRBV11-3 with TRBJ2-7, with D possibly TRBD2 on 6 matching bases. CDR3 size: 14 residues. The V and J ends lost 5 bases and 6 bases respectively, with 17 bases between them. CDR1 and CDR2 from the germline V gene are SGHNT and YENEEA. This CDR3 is CASSEGNGGSEQYF. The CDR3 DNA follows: TGTGCCAGCAGCGAGGGGAATGGGGGGAGCGAGCAGTACTTC.

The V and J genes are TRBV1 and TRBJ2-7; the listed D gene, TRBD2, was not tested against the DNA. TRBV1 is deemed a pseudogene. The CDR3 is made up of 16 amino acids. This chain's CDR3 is CTSSLQTLAETYEQYF. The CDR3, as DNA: TGCACCAGCAGCCTTCAGACCCTAGCGGAGACCTACGAGCAGTACTTC.

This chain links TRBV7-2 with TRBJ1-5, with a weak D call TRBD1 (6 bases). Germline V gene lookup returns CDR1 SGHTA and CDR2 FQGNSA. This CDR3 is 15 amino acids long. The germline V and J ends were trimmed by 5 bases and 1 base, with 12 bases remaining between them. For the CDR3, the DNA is TGTGCCAGCAGCCAAGGACAGTCCAGCAATCAGCCCCAGCATTTT. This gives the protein CASSQGQSSNQPQHF.

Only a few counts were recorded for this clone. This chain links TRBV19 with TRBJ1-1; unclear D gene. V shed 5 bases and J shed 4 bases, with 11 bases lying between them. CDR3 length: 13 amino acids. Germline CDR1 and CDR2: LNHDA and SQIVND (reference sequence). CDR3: CASSPQVGTEAFF. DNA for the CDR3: TGTGCCAGTAGTCCTCAGGTGGGCACTGAAGCTTTCTTT.

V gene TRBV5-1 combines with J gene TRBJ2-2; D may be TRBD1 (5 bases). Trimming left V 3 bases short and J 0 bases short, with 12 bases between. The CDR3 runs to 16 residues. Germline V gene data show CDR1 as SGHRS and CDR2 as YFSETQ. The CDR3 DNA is TGCGCCAGCAGCTATCAGGGTGGGACGAACACCGGGGAGCTGTTTTTT. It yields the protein CASSYQGGTNTGELFF.

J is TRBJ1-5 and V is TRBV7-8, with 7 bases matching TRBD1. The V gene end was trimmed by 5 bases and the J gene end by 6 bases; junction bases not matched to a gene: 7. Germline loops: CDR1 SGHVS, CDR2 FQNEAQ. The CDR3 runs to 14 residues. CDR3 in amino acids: CASSMAGGLQPQHF. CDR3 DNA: TGTGCCAGCAGCATGGCAGGGGGTCTTCAGCCCCAGCATTTT.

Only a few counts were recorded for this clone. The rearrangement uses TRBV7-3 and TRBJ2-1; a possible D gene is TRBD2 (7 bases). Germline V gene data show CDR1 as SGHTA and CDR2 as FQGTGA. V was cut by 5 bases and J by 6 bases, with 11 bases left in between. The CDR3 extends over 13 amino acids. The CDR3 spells CASSGGALNEQFF. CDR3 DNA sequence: TGTGCCAGCAGCGGGGGGGCACTCAATGAGCAGTTCTTC.

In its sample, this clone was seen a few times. CDR3 sequence: CASSTDRGITEAFF. The DNA of the CDR3 is TGTGCCAGTAGTACGGACAGGGGGATCACTGAAGCTTTCTTT. The rearrangement uses TRBV19 and TRBJ1-1, with 10 bases lining up with TRBD1. With V trimmed by 4 bases and J by 4 bases, 3 bases remained unmatched. This CDR3 comprises 14 residues. Germline V gene data show CDR1 as LNHDA and CDR2 as SQIVND (reference sequence).

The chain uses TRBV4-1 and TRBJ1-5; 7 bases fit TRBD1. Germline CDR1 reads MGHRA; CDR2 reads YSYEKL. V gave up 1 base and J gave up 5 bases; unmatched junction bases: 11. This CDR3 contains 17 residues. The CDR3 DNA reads TGCGCCAGCAGCCAAGTAGGAGGACGGGACAGATATCAGCCCCAGCATTTT. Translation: CASSQVGGRDRYQPQHF.